This TCR beta chain was identified during a study of T cell repertoires in cytomegalovirus infection. Study background: HLA-B-restricted CMV epitopes that are well studied, plus recently identified HLA-C-restricted ones, were used by the study. Indications of both CMV infection and matching HLA type were provided by public TCR beta signatures. Study-wide points: Dominating the ex vivo response were TCR beta clonotypes that were CMV-specific and HLA-C-restricted. Frequencies of public TCR beta families were cumulated, and this identified carriers of CMV plus the relevant HLA.

A remark on this clonotype: The antigen remains undetermined.

Trimming removed 5 bases from V and 7 bases from J, with 26 bases in between. The length of the CDR3 is 16 residues. Germline assignment: CDR1 DFQATT and CDR2 SNEGSKA (reference sequence). TCRdb reprocessed the reads via MiXCR and lists one record per CDR3 protein. This sample yields 450,000 to 600,000 distinct CDR3 sequences, of which approximately 40% are seen a single time; about two fifths belongs to the top ten. This receptor was obtained from a human donor in good health (CMV status not recorded). Some clones in this sample may be carry-over from other donors' samples. The chain recombines TRBV20-1 with TRBJ1-2; D might be TRBD1 (5 bases). The source was cultured PBMCs, collected from culture after CMV antigen stimulation. In DNA form, the CDR3 reads TGCAGTGCTCCACGGGGTTTGGGGGGAATCCTCTCTGGCTACACCTTC. Translation gives CSAPRGLGGILSGYTF.